These T cell receptor beta chains were read from a single sample in a study of CD4 T cell repertoires in COVID-19. TCRdb's copy holds only in-frame clones and misses some; the assay was immunoSEQ multiplex PCR. Here the sample spans more than 65,000 clones, 83% being singletons. The specimen was CD4+ T cells from peripheral blood, collected after recovery from COVID-19. These receptors were collected from a human donor who had COVID-19. The CDR3 runs from the conserved cysteine through the conserved F or W. D genes are given only for firm matches. Size is stated for part of the rows, as once, few or many counts, or as a class when the clone is expanded.

TRBJ2-7,TRBV10-3,13,-,-,CAISPSEGYEQYF,TGTGCCATCAGCCCGTCGGAGGGCTACGAGCAGTACTTC
TRBJ2-1,TRBV14,13,-,-,CASSPFDTDKQFF,TGTGCCAGCAGCCCGTTCGACACAGACAAGCAGTTCTTC
TRBJ2-1,TRBV7-8,19,TRBD2,-,CASSSGLAGESQRDNEQFF,TGTGCCAGCAGCTCCGGACTAGCGGGAGAGTCACAAAGAGACAATGAGCAGTTCTTC
TRBJ2-1,TRBV20-1,11,-,-,CSPGSYNEQFF,TGCAGTCCTGGCTCCTACAATGAGCAGTTCTTC
TRBJ2-5,TRBV29-1,12,TRBD1,-,CSTRQGGETQYF,TGCAGCACTAGACAGGGGGGAGAGACCCAGTACTTC
TRBJ1-4,TRBV7-9,15,-,few,CASSPWQGSNEKLFF,TGTGCCAGCAGCCCCTGGCAGGGGAGTAATGAAAAACTGTTTTTT
TRBJ2-2,TRBV6-5,14,-,-,CASTSGLTTGELFF,TGTGCCAGCACCTCCGGCTTAACGACCGGGGAGCTGTTTTTT
TRBJ1-6,TRBV30,11,-,-,CAWSVREALHF,TGTGCCTGGAGTGTACGGGAAGCCCTCCACTTT
TRBJ2-5,TRBV30,14,-,-,CAWSVWGLQETQYF,TGTGCCTGGAGTGTATGGGGCTTGCAAGAGACCCAGTACTTC
TRBJ2-1,TRBV7-7,15,TRBD2,-,CASSLSSGSTYEQFF,TGTGCCAGCAGCTTATCTAGCGGGAGTACATATGAGCAGTTCTTC
TRBJ2-3,TRBV6-4,14,-,few,CASRLTRFTDTQYF,TGTGCCAGCCGCCTGACTAGATTTACAGATACGCAGTATTTT
TRBJ1-1,TRBV6-5,13,TRBD1,-,CASNWDRDTEAFF,TGTGCCAGCAACTGGGACAGGGACACTGAAGCTTTCTTT
TRBJ2-7,TRBV19,14,-,-,CASSTATGSYEQYF,TGTGCCAGTAGTACCGCGACAGGTTCCTACGAGCAGTACTTC
TRBJ2-1,TRBV29-1,13,-,-,CSVEPSPRREQFF,TGCAGCGTTGAGCCCAGCCCCAGGCGTGAGCAGTTCTTC
TRBJ1-5,TRBV12-1,15,-,few,CASSSLRDTNQPQHF,TGTGCCAGCAGCTCCTTACGGGACACCAATCAGCCCCAGCATTTT
TRBJ2-3,TRBV27,15,TRBD1,-,CASSPWDRGTDTQYF,TGTGCCAGCAGTCCCTGGGACAGGGGCACAGATACGCAGTATTTT
TRBJ1-1,TRBV18,13,TRBD1,once,CASEGQGNTEAFF,TGTGCCAGCGAGGGACAGGGGAACACTGAAGCTTTCTTT
TRBJ2-5,TRBV29-1,11,-,-,CSVEGQETQYF,TGCAGCGTTGAAGGGCAAGAGACCCAGTACTTC
TRBJ1-1,TRBV30,11,-,-,CALTRVEVRFF,TGTGCCTTGACCAGGGTCGAGGTGAGGTTCTTT
TRBJ1-5,TRBV2,13,-,-,CASSRGGSQPQHF,TGTGCCAGCAGTAGGGGGGGAAGCCAGCCCCAGCATTTT
TRBJ2-1,TRBV6-4,14,TRBD2,once,CASSGGESRSEQFF,TGTGCCAGCAGCGGGGGGGAAAGTAGAAGTGAGCAGTTCTTC
TRBJ2-3,TRBV19,14,TRBD1,few,CASTDRGYTDTQYF,TGTGCCAGTACGGACAGGGGATACACAGATACGCAGTATTTT
TRBJ1-1,TRBV19,13,-,-,CASSIGENTEAFF,TGTGCCAGTAGTATCGGAGAGAACACTGAAGCTTTCTTT
TRBJ2-3,TRBV7-9,14,-,-,CASSLGQSFDTQYF,TGTGCCAGCAGCTTAGGACAGAGCTTTGATACGCAGTATTTT
TRBJ1-2,TRBV4-1,15,TRBD1,-,CASSQDRDSSTGYTF,TGCGCCAGCAGCCAAGATAGGGACAGTAGTACGGGCTACACCTTC
TRBJ2-3,TRBV6-5,14,-,-,CATSAYSGASTQYF,TGTGCCACCTCCGCATACTCAGGGGCGAGTACGCAGTATTTT
TRBJ1-1,TRBV5-1,14,-,-,CASSLALSPTEAFF,TGCGCCAGCAGCTTGGCACTTTCCCCCACTGAAGCTTTCTTT